The 15 T cell receptor beta chains presented below share a single source sample, sequenced in a study of cytomegalovirus exposure and HLA in healthy donors. Amplification used 60 Vbeta primers and 13 Jbeta primers. Method: immunoSEQ multiplex PCR; TCRdb's copy keeps in-frame clones and lacks some. The data show over 150,000 clones, approximately 76% seen once. Sequencing was performed on PBMCs. These receptors came from a man in his sixties in good health and CMV-seronegative.

There are a few counts of this clone. The rearrangement uses TRBV5-6 and TRBJ1-2; 7 bases match TRBD1. The germline gives CDR1 SGHDT, CDR2 YYEEEE. The CDR3 runs 15 residues. After removal of 4 bases from V and 0 bases from J, the junction contained 6 bases not matched to a gene. The CDR3 nucleotides read TGTGCCAGCAGCCCGTGGGACAGACCTAACTATGGCTACACCTTC. This sequence encodes CASSPWDRPNYGYTF.

In this sample, this clone turned up a few times. The J gene is TRBJ2-7, the V gene TRBV19, with 10 bases matching TRBD1. This CDR3 has 14 amino acids. Germline trimming cut 5 bases from V and 2 bases from J; bases unmatched to any gene: 3. Germline V gene lookup returns CDR1 LNHDA and CDR2 SQIVND (reference sequence). The CDR3 region has the DNA TGTGCCAGTAGTGGGACAGGGGTCCCCTACGAGCAGTACTTC. Its protein product is CASSGTGVPYEQYF.

This chain joins TRBV23-1 and TRBJ1-2; unclear D gene. TRBV23-1 is assigned to the ORF class and has an uncertain function. The CDR3 is made up of 10 amino acids. Trimming shortened V by 1 base and J by 8 bases, and 2 bases separated the two germline ends. The CDR3 DNA follows: TGCGCCAGCAGTCAATTAGGCTACACCTTC. Translated, it gives CASSQLGYTF.

This sequence joins TRBV7-2 and TRBJ2-5, with TRBD2 as a possible D gene (6 bases). CDR1 is SGHTA and CDR2 is FQGNSA in the germline V gene. The CDR3 extends over 14 amino acids. With 7 bases removed from V and 5 bases from J, the gap between germline ends came to 17 bases. This CDR3 is CASIKRRGGETQYF. In DNA, the CDR3 is TGTGCCAGCATCAAAAGGCGGGGTGGGGAGACCCAGTACTTC.

V is TRBV7-7 and J is TRBJ2-3, with a possible D match to TRBD2 (6 bases). Trimming left V 5 bases short and J 0 bases short, with 27 bases between. This CDR3 has 20 amino acids. The germline CDR1 and CDR2 sequences are SSHAT and FNYEAQ (reference sequence). The CDR3 loop is CASSRLCGEVRLTSTDTQYF. The CDR3 DNA reads TGTGCCAGCAGCCGTCTTTGCGGGGAGGTTCGACTAACTAGCACAGATACGCAGTATTTT.

This chain uses TRBV9 with TRBJ1-4, with D possibly being TRBD1 (5 bases). V was shortened by 4 bases and J by 3 bases, with 13 bases between the two germline ends. The CDR3 consists of 15 residues. The V gene's germline CDR1 is SGDLS and CDR2 YYNGEE. CDR3 amino acids: CASSPHGASNEKLFF. The CDR3 DNA is TGTGCCAGCAGCCCCCATGGGGCGTCTAATGAAAAACTGTTTTTT.

This clone appeared a single time. CDR3 in amino acids: CASRLQGSGANVLTF. CDR3 bases: TGTGCCAGCAGATTACAGGGTTCTGGGGCCAACGTCCTGACTTTC. The V call is TRBV6-1, the J call TRBJ2-6, with D possibly TRBD1 on 6 matching bases. The CDR3 has 15 residues. V gave up 6 bases and J gave up 1 base, with 10 bases separating them. Germline V gene sequence: CDR1 MNHNS, CDR2 SASEGT.

V is TRBV28 and J is TRBJ2-4; perhaps TRBD1 as D (6 bases). The length of the CDR3 is 16 residues. CDR1 MDHEN and CDR2 SYDVKM come from the germline V gene. With 6 bases removed from V and 2 bases from J, the gap between germline ends came to 17 bases. The CDR3 loop is CASSYGQPGTKNIQYF. CDR3 DNA sequence: TGTGCCAGCAGCTACGGACAGCCGGGAACCAAAAACATTCAGTACTTC. Using reference TRBV28 and TRBJ2-4 for the parts outside the CDR3, the full variable domain is DVKVTQSSRYLVKRTGEKVFLECVQDMDHENMFWYRQDPGLGLRLIYFSYDVKMKEKGDIPEGYSVSREKKERFSLILESASTNQTSMYLCASSYGQPGTKNIQYFGAGTRLSVL.

V is TRBV18 and J is TRBJ1-5; the match to TRBD1 covers 7 bases. This CDR3 spans 14 amino acids. Germline lookup yields CDR1 KGHSH and CDR2 LQKENI. The trim removed 2 bases at V and 4 bases at J, leaving 2 bases unmatched. CDR3 coding DNA: TGTGCCAGCTCACCAAAGACAGGGAATCAGCCCCAGCATTTT. It codes for CASSPKTGNQPQHF.

The chain links TRBV29-1 to TRBJ2-1, with 7 bases aligning to TRBD1. CDR3 length equals 13 residues. Germline CDR1 SQVTM, CDR2 ANQGSEA. V was clipped by 1 base and J by 6 bases; unmatched bases: 3. The CDR3 nucleotides read TGCAGCGTTGAAGGACAGGGCGGCAATGAGCAGTTCTTC. Translated: CSVEGQGGNEQFF.

The CDR3 spells CASSSGLSGNTIYF. CDR3 coding DNA: TGTGCCAGCAGCTCGGGACTCTCTGGAAACACCATATATTTT. The J gene is TRBJ1-3, the V gene TRBV7-9, with D maybe TRBD1 (5 bases). Trimming cost V 4 bases and J 0 bases, with 7 bases left between them. The germline V gene has CDR1 SEHNR and CDR2 FQNEAQ (reference sequence). The CDR3 totals 14 residues.

This clone was seen only a few times. The V and J genes are TRBV27 and TRBJ2-7; 13 bases map to TRBD2. The V segment lost 5 bases and the J segment 2 bases; nucleotides outside the gene matches: 3. The CDR3 runs to 15 residues. Germline V CDR1 and CDR2: MNHEY, SMNVEV (reference sequence). CDR3 sequence (DNA): TGTGCCAGCAGTCATGGACTAGCGGGAGCCTACGAGCAGTACTTC. Protein product: CASSHGLAGAYEQYF.

The genes are TRBV11-3 and TRBJ2-5, with 7 bases aligning to TRBD1. CDR3 size: 13 residues. The V gene's germline CDR1 is SGHNT and CDR2 YENEEA. V gave up 5 bases and J gave up 2 bases; unmatched junction bases: 2. The CDR3 region has the DNA TGTGCCAGCAGCCCGGGACAGCAAGAGACCCAGTACTTC. Its translation: CASSPGQQETQYF.

CDR3 in amino acids: CASSITGAISGYTF. In DNA form, the CDR3 reads TGTGCCAGTAGTATCACAGGCGCCATATCCGGCTACACCTTC. The V and J genes are TRBV19 and TRBJ1-2; tentatively, D is TRBD1 (5 bases). Germline V gene sequence: CDR1 LNHDA, CDR2 SQIVND (reference sequence). This CDR3 region has 14 residues. Trimming cost V 3 bases and J 8 bases, with 16 bases left between them.

The chain couples TRBV28 to TRBJ2-7, with TRBD2 matching 7 bases. CDR1 is MDHEN, CDR2 SYDVKM, per germline. The CDR3 runs 12 residues. After removal of 2 bases from V and 5 bases from J, the junction contained 0 bases not matched to a gene. The CDR3 sequence is CASSLGGDEQYF. The CDR3 coding sequence is TGTGCCAGCAGTTTAGGGGGGGACGAGCAGTACTTC.